The 20 T cell receptor beta chains reported below all come from one sample, sequenced in a study of patients and donors after allogeneic stem cell transplantation. TCRdb reanalysed the RT-PCR reads using MiXCR and keeps one entry per CDR3 protein. The sample yields about a million distinct CDR3 sequences, around 17% seen once. Sample: blood, either unsorted or a sorted T cell fraction (not recorded which). These receptors were collected from a human donor who was either an allogeneic HSCT recipient or a stem cell or donor lymphocyte infusion donor (not recorded which). It is not recorded whose cells these are; they may come from a transplant donor.

V gene TRBV7-2 combines with J gene TRBJ1-4; D may be TRBD1 (5 bases). Germline V lookup: CDR1 SGHTA, CDR2 FQGNSA. This CDR3 is built from 14 residues. Trimming took off 3 bases at V and 5 bases at J, with 10 bases between the two ends. The CDR3 DNA sequence: TGTGCCAGCAGCTTCCGACAGACGAATGAAAAACTGTTTTTT. The encoded protein is CASSFRQTNEKLFF.

The genes are TRBV2 and TRBJ1-6; the D is unclear. Trimming took 6 bases from V and 10 from J, leaving 22 bases between them. Germline V lookup: CDR1 SNHLY, CDR2 FYNNEI. The CDR3 has 16 amino acids. The CDR3: CASRPPLDRLGSPLHF. The CDR3 region has the DNA TGTGCCAGCAGACCCCCGCTGGACCGCCTCGGGTCACCCCTCCACTTT.

The table lists this clonotype with many counts. The chain carries TRBV18 and TRBJ1-1; 8 nucleotides align to TRBD1. The CDR3 extends over 13 amino acids. Losses at the gene ends were 8 bases for V and 1 base for J; bases not matched to a gene: 3. Looked up from germline, CDR1 is KGHSH and CDR2 is LQKENI. CDR3 loop: CASRQGTNTEAFF. CDR3 sequence (DNA): TGTGCCAGCAGACAGGGGACGAACACTGAAGCTTTCTTT.

There are many counts of this clonotype. The rearrangement uses TRBV12-3 or TRBV12-4 and TRBJ1-2; D is unresolved. Trimming removed 4 bases from V and 7 bases from J, with 7 bases in between. The CDR3 runs to 11 residues. DNA of the CDR3: TGTGCCAGCAGTTGGGCAGGTGGCTACACCTTC. Translating it yields CASSWAGGYTF.

V gene TRBV28 combines with J gene TRBJ1-1, with D maybe TRBD1 (6 bases). This CDR3 has 14 amino acids. CDR1 and CDR2 from the germline V gene are MDHEN and SYDVKM. V lost 7 bases and J lost 4, with 16 bases in between. The DNA for the CDR3 is TGTGCCAGCAACACAGGGATCGGGGGCACTGAAGCTTTCTTT. It encodes CASNTGIGGTEAFF.

The chain uses TRBV20-1 and TRBJ2-1, with D unresolved. The CDR3 spans 12 residues. V dropped 5 bases and J dropped 3 bases, with 8 bases sitting between them. Germline-derived CDR1 and CDR2 are DFQATT and SNEGSKA (reference sequence). The CDR3: CSAPNDYNEQFF. The CDR3 coding sequence is TGCAGTGCTCCAAACGACTACAATGAGCAGTTCTTC.

This clonotype came up once. V is TRBV6-1 and J is TRBJ2-2, with D unresolved. This CDR3 contains 14 residues. Trimming left V 11 bases short and J 5 bases short, with 18 bases between. Germline V gene data show CDR1 as MNHNS and CDR2 as SASEGT. CDR3 amino acids: CAASPLFSTGELFF. The CDR3 DNA is TGTGCCGCCTCTCCACTATTTTCGACCGGGGAGCTGTTTTTT.

The gene calls are TRBV19 and TRBJ2-1; TRBD2 is a possible D gene (5 bases). Deletions cut 0 bases from V and 8 bases from J, with 14 bases between. This CDR3 region has 15 residues. CDR1 LNHDA and CDR2 SQIVND come from the germline V gene (reference sequence). The CDR3 nucleotides are TGTGCCAGTAGTATAGATCTAGCTCGTTCTTATGAGCAGTTCTTC. As protein: CASSIDLARSYEQFF.

The rearrangement links TRBV24-1 to TRBJ2-3; D perhaps matches TRBD2 (5 bases). V was pared by 3 bases and J by 0 bases, with 9 bases between. Germline V gene sequence: CDR1 KGHDR, CDR2 SFDVKD. CDR3 length: 15 amino acids. CDR3 region: CATSDRGRSTDTQYF. CDR3 sequence (DNA): TGTGCCACCAGTGATCGCGGGCGCAGCACAGATACGCAGTATTTT.

The chain couples TRBV11-2 to TRBJ2-3; D is perhaps TRBD2 (6 bases). The CDR3 sequence is 17 residues long. CDR1 SGHAT and CDR2 FQNNGV come from the germline V gene. Trimming pared 1 base from V and 0 bases from J, leaving 14 bases between. The CDR3 DNA reads as TGTGCCAGCAGCTTAGTTGGGAGGCTACCCAGCACAGATACGCAGTATTTT. Amino acid sequence: CASSLVGRLPSTDTQYF.

Written as DNA, the CDR3 is TGTGCCAGCTCACAACTACAGGGGCGAACTAACTATGGCTACACCTTC. Protein product: CASSQLQGRTNYGYTF. This sequence joins TRBV18 and TRBJ1-2; TRBD1 matches at 7 bases. The CDR3 contains 16 residues. V dropped 4 bases and J dropped 0; count of bases not matched to a gene: 8. Germline assignment: CDR1 KGHSH and CDR2 LQKENI.

The V and J genes are TRBV7-6 and TRBJ2-1, with TRBD1 as a possible D gene (5 bases). V was pared by 1 base and J by 7 bases, with 14 bases between. Germline V gives CDR1 SGHVS, CDR2 FNYEAQ. This CDR3 is built from 15 residues. In DNA form, the CDR3 reads TGTGCCAGCAGCTTAGATCTTCAGGGAAGGAATGAGCAGTTCTTC. Protein product: CASSLDLQGRNEQFF. The whole variable domain, filled in from reference TRBV7-6 and TRBJ2-1, reads GAGVSQSPRYKVTKRGQDVALRCDPISGHVSLYWYRQALGQGPEFLTYFNYEAQQDKSGLPNDRFSAERPEGSISTLTIQRTEQRDSAMYRCASSLDLQGRNEQFFGPGTRLTVL.

The chain carries TRBV20-1 and TRBJ1-2; 7 nucleotides agree with TRBD1. This CDR3 spans 14 amino acids. Germline-derived CDR1 and CDR2 are DFQATT and SNEGSKA (reference sequence). V gave up 2 bases and J gave up 7 bases; unmatched junction bases: 10. The CDR3 nucleotides read TGCAGTGCTAGACGACCCGAGGGGGCTAGTGGCTACACCTTC. This gives the protein CSARRPEGASGYTF.

This clonotype was detected a few times. This chain uses TRBV20-1 with TRBJ2-7; 8 bases agree with TRBD2. The CDR3 spans 14 residues. Trimming took 5 bases from V and 2 from J; bases not matched to a gene: 8. Per the germline V gene, CDR1 is DFQATT and CDR2 is SNEGSKA (reference sequence). CDR3 protein: CSASRLASPYEQYF. CDR3 nucleotide sequence: TGCAGTGCTTCACGACTAGCGTCCCCCTACGAGCAGTACTTC.

There are many counts of this clonotype. The V gene is TRBV7-2, the J gene TRBJ2-3, with a possible D match to TRBD1 (6 bases). The germline V gene encodes CDR1 SGHTA and CDR2 FQGNSA. This CDR3 is 14 amino acids long. Deletions cut 5 bases from V and 3 bases from J, with 12 bases between. CDR3 bases: TGTGCCAGCAGCCGTAAGGACAGTACAGATACGCAGTATTTT. Its translation: CASSRKDSTDTQYF.

The chain uses TRBV4-1 and TRBJ1-3; unclear D gene. Germline values: CDR1 MGHRA, CDR2 YSYEKL. The CDR3 covers 15 residues. Trimming took off 2 bases at V and 0 bases at J, with 8 bases between the two ends. The CDR3 sequence: CASSQTASSGNTIYF. In nucleotides, the CDR3 is TGCGCCAGCAGCCAAACCGCGAGCTCTGGAAACACCATATATTTT.

The chain couples TRBV2 to TRBJ2-7; no firm D call. The CDR3 extends over 14 amino acids. The germline gives CDR1 SNHLY, CDR2 FYNNEI. V dropped 4 bases and J dropped 5 bases, with 15 bases sitting between them. For the CDR3, the DNA is TGTGCCAGCAGTGCTTCGTACCTAACCGACGAGCAGTACTTC. Encoded protein: CASSASYLTDEQYF.

This sequence joins TRBV4-2 and TRBJ1-4; no definite D call. Trimming pared 5 bases from V and 4 bases from J, leaving 17 bases between. CDR1 and CDR2 from the germline V gene are LGHNA and YNFKEQ. The CDR3 is made up of 16 amino acids. CDR3 sequence: CASSSNKGTINEKLFF. CDR3 coding DNA: TGTGCCAGCAGCTCCAACAAAGGAACCATTAATGAAAAACTGTTTTTT.

In its sample, this clonotype was seen a few times. The chain uses TRBV25-1 and TRBJ2-2; unclear D gene. Trimming cost V 0 bases and J 4 bases, with 12 bases left between them. The V gene's germline CDR1 is MGHDK and CDR2 SYGVNS. This CDR3 has 16 amino acids. The CDR3 bases are TGTGCCAGCAGTGAATATAGTAATTGGGGCACCGGGGAGCTGTTTTTT. Its protein is CASSEYSNWGTGELFF.

The chain couples TRBV20-1 to TRBJ1-6; no clear D. Germline V gives CDR1 DFQATT, CDR2 SNEGSKA (reference sequence). Between the trimmed V and J ends, which lost 4 bases and 7 bases, there was a span of 14 bases. The CDR3 is 14 amino acids. CDR3 sequence (DNA): TGCAGTGCTACGTCCAGGAAGGAAAATTCACCCCTCCACTTT. As protein: CSATSRKENSPLHF.